A selection of T cell receptor beta chains follows, all from one sample in a study of blood T cell repertoires in COVID-19. The data were produced by immunoSEQ multiplex PCR, yet TCRdb's version contains in-frame clones alone and is incomplete. The profile shows 90,000 to 120,000 clones, approximately 81% of them singletons. The specimen was peripheral blood. These receptors were obtained from a human donor in a cohort sampled during active COVID-19. CDR3s leave out the opening cysteine and the closing phenylalanine or tryptophan.

J gene	V gene	CDR3 protein
TRBJ2-1	TRBV24-1	ATSDLLPGTSGMSSYNEQF
TRBJ2-1	TRBV28	ASRISGTYNEQF
TRBJ2-3	TRBV24-1	ATSDSAGGSTDTQY
TRBJ1-1	TRBV6-5	ATRTGATIEAF
TRBJ2-3	TRBV18	ASSRAASSTDTQY
TRBJ2-3	TRBV3-1/TRBV3-2	ASRNSRLAGSFADTQY
TRBJ2-2	TRBV19	ASSTRRNTGELF
TRBJ2-3	TRBV6-2/TRBV6-3	ASSDLSGGLYTDTQY
TRBJ1-2	TRBV6-5	ASRPPEAANYGYT
TRBJ1-3	TRBV28	ASSAQGTGRPSPSGNTIY
TRBJ1-5	TRBV12-3/TRBV12-4	ASSPGDDQPQH
TRBJ1-3	TRBV27	ASRTNRGSGNTIY
TRBJ1-2	TRBV2	ASDPRGRADGYT
TRBJ2-7	TRBV19	ASSPSGSGRVNEQY
TRBJ1-5	TRBV6-5	ASSLNRGLGNQPQH
TRBJ1-5	TRBV4-2	ASSQDQGGEGNNQPQH
TRBJ2-7	TRBV2	ASSDRPGRNEQY
TRBJ1-4	TRBV7-6	ASSLDSGTELKLF
TRBJ2-2	TRBV2	ASTGLERTNTGELF
TRBJ1-5	TRBV6-2/TRBV6-3	ASSLQGSPQH
TRBJ2-1	TRBV11-2	ASSVTSGVYSNEQF
TRBJ2-1	TRBV18	ASSPGSGAAEQF
TRBJ2-1	TRBV10-2	ASSGQGNEQF
TRBJ2-1	TRBV5-1	ASSSSGRVYNEQF
TRBJ2-1	TRBV11-3	ASSISGTSNEQF
TRBJ1-1	TRBV18	ASSPARGSVTEAF
TRBJ2-4	TRBV24-1	ATDFRGRLGKNIQY
TRBJ1-2	TRBV3-1/TRBV3-2	ASSLGDYGYT
TRBJ2-7	TRBV19	ASSIEGQGAYEQY
TRBJ2-1	TRBV5-1	ASSPIAGGPQNEQF
TRBJ2-3	TRBV7-3	ASSTTSVSTDTQY
TRBJ2-5	TRBV29-1	SVRQGGGETQY
TRBJ2-7	TRBV7-2	ASSADRAYEQY
TRBJ2-1	TRBV7-3	ASSQSSASSYNEQF
TRBJ1-3	TRBV3-1/TRBV3-2	ASSEGGTLLISSGNTIY
TRBJ2-1	TRBV12-3/TRBV12-4	ASSGSAGAEQF
TRBJ2-2	TRBV7-3	ASSLNNGGNTGELF
TRBJ2-1	TRBV14	ASSSLPRTGGNEQF
TRBJ1-4	TRBV7-2	ASSSLGGAGEKLF
TRBJ2-1	TRBV10-3	ATGTSGDNEQF
TRBJ2-2	TRBV5-4	ASSLVAGGGTGELF
TRBJ2-2	TRBV4-1	ASSQLAGFQDAGELF
TRBJ1-5	TRBV5-6	ASSLGYGSNQPQH
TRBJ1-1	TRBV9	ASSLSPGIGTEAF
TRBJ2-2	TRBV7-9	ASSPQASANTGELF
TRBJ2-2	TRBV4-3	ASSQVHGGELF